The source of this TCR beta chain is a study of cytomegalovirus exposure and HLA in healthy donors. Vbeta (60) and Jbeta (13) primers were used in the PCR. Method: immunoSEQ multiplex PCR; TCRdb's copy keeps in-frame clones and lacks some. The table has about 160,000 clones, roughly 80% seen once. The trim removed 5 bases at V and 7 bases at J, leaving 6 bases unmatched. The CDR3 length is 15 residues. Germline V gene sequence: CDR1 MNHNS, CDR2 SASEGT. The receptor's source is a male donor in good health and CMV-seropositive. The chain recombines TRBV6-1 with TRBJ1-6; 9 bases map to TRBD1. The specimen was PBMCs. The CDR3 spells CASSQTGTGNSPLHF. Written as DNA, the CDR3 is TGTGCCAGCAGTCAGACCGGGACAGGGAATTCACCCCTCCACTTT.